The rows below give T cell receptor beta chains drawn from one sample of a study of CD8 T cells in Susac syndrome. TCRdb used MiXCR to reprocess the immunoSEQ multiplex PCR reads, holding one entry per CDR3 protein. The sample yields roughly 100,000 distinct CDR3 sequences, approximately 94% seen once. Material: CD8+ T cells from PBMCs. All receptors come from a human donor with Susac syndrome. Both conserved end residues are part of each CDR3.

J gene	V gene	CDR3 protein
TRBJ2-3	TRBV6-5	CASSPGVGTSDTQYF
TRBJ2-3	TRBV15	CATSGRGPDTQYF
TRBJ2-1	TRBV27	CASSRTSGYNEQFF
TRBJ2-3	TRBV13	CASMYRGSLDTQYF
TRBJ1-3	TRBV2	CASSVTDSGNTIYF
TRBJ2-2	TRBV7-9	CASSSYGTGAGELFF
TRBJ2-7	TRBV9	CASSAGTGEQYF
TRBJ2-7	TRBV7-9	CASSLAGLGSYEQYF
TRBJ1-1	TRBV9	CASSVGGGSHGEAFF
TRBJ2-5	TRBV9	CASSVGDTSRTETQYF
TRBJ1-6	TRBV12-3/TRBV12-4	CASSLGGYRSPLHF
TRBJ2-3	TRBV20-1	CSARVAGESTDTQYF
TRBJ2-2	TRBV5-1	CASSLGSTTGELFF
TRBJ2-7	TRBV7-9	CASQSEGSYEQYF
TRBJ2-2	TRBV20-1	CSASPLGGNTGELFF
TRBJ2-1	TRBV2	CASSAGGGHEQFF